The rows below give T cell receptor beta chains drawn from one sample of a study of vaccination and CD4 T cells after COVID-19. Antigens for these TCRs are unknown. TCRdb passed the PCR reads through MiXCR, listing each CDR3 protein once. This table holds around 12,000 distinct CDR3 sequences, around 59% found once. Sequenced material: CD4+ T cells from blood, cultured in vitro. These receptors were obtained from a human donor who had recovered from COVID-19. Each CDR3 is given with its conserved first and last residue. The D gene is left open where the match is weak. Some rows mark clone size as missing; the rest say once, few, many or name a class of expanded clone.

DNA,CDR3,size,D,J,V
TGCAGCGTTGGTTCGGGACAGTCGGATTCACCCCTCCACTTT,CSVGSGQSDSPLHF,.,TRBD1,TRBJ1-6,TRBV29-1
TGTGCCAGCAATCCTAGGACAGGGGGAGGCACTGAAGCTTTCTTT,CASNPRTGGGTEAFF,.,TRBD1,TRBJ1-1,TRBV2
TGTGCCAGCAGCCTCGGGACTAGCGGGATGGAGACCCAGTACTTC,CASSLGTSGMETQYF,.,TRBD2,TRBJ2-5,TRBV7-2
TGTGCCAGCAGTCAGACCCTCGGGGGGTCCTATAATTCACCCCTCCACTTT,CASSQTLGGSYNSPLHF,.,.,TRBJ1-6,TRBV3-1
TGTGCCAGTACCGCGGGACACCGGGACTATGGCTACACCTTC,CASTAGHRDYGYTF,.,.,TRBJ1-2,TRBV19
TGTGCCAGCAGTTCTGAGACTAGCGGCAATGAGCAGTTCTTC,CASSSETSGNEQFF,.,TRBD2,TRBJ2-1,TRBV2
TGTGCCAGCAGTTTCGGTAGCTCCTACGAGCAGTACTTC,CASSFGSSYEQYF,.,.,TRBJ2-7,TRBV6-2/TRBV6-3
TGTGCCAGCAGTTCGAAAGACAGAAACACTGAAGCTTTCTTT,CASSSKDRNTEAFF,.,.,TRBJ1-1,TRBV28
TGTGCCAGCAGTGGACAGGGGGATGGCTACACCTTC,CASSGQGDGYTF,.,TRBD1,TRBJ1-2,TRBV6-1
TGTGCCAGCAGTTCTTCCGGGCTGCAAAACATTCAGTACTTC,CASSSSGLQNIQYF,.,.,TRBJ2-4,TRBV2
TGCAGTGCTAATGGACAGGGGGCAACTAATGAAAAACTGTTTTTT,CSANGQGATNEKLFF,.,TRBD1,TRBJ1-4,TRBV20-1
TGCAGCGTGGCTAGAGGACTAGCGTCGCGCGAGCAGTACTTC,CSVARGLASREQYF,.,TRBD2,TRBJ2-7,TRBV29-1
TGTGCCAGCAGTTACGGGACAGGGAGCACAGATACGCAGTATTTT,CASSYGTGSTDTQYF,.,TRBD1,TRBJ2-3,TRBV6-5
TGTGCCAGCAGCCCAGCGGGAGCTGGAGATACGCAGTATTTT,CASSPAGAGDTQYF,.,TRBD2,TRBJ2-3,TRBV7-2
TGTGCCAGCAGCTTAGATCCAGGGTCGAGGGGCTACACCTTC,CASSLDPGSRGYTF,few,.,TRBJ1-2,TRBV11-2
TGCAGTGCTAGCGTCGGGACCAACACCGGGGAGCTGTTTTTT,CSASVGTNTGELFF,few,.,TRBJ2-2,TRBV20-1
TGTGCCAGCAGCCCCCCCGACAGGGTAACCCGGGTCGGTACCCAGTACTTC,CASSPPDRVTRVGTQYF,.,TRBD1,TRBJ2-5,TRBV7-9
TGTGCCACCCGATGGCGGGATTGGAGAGATACGCAGTATTTT,CATRWRDWRDTQYF,.,.,TRBJ2-3,TRBV15
TGTGCCAGTAGTATAGGGACTAGGTTCAATGAGCAGTTCTTC,CASSIGTRFNEQFF,.,TRBD2,TRBJ2-1,TRBV19
TGTGCCAGCAGTCCCCGGGACGGGGTTTCACCCCTCCACTTT,CASSPRDGVSPLHF,large,.,TRBJ1-6,TRBV6-2/TRBV6-3
TGTGCCAGCACTCGCGGGACAGATTATAGCAATCAGCCCCAGCATTTT,CASTRGTDYSNQPQHF,few,TRBD1,TRBJ1-5,TRBV6-1
TGTGCCAGCATCCCAGCCGGGGGAGGCGAGACCCAGTACTTC,CASIPAGGGETQYF,.,.,TRBJ2-5,TRBV25-1
TGTGCCAGCAGCGCCCAGCGAGCGGGAGCGGAGACCCAGTACTTC,CASSAQRAGAETQYF,few,TRBD2,TRBJ2-5,TRBV2
TGTGCCAGCAGTTTAGGACTAGCGGAGAGCTACGAGCAGTACTTC,CASSLGLAESYEQYF,.,TRBD2,TRBJ2-7,TRBV12-3/TRBV12-4
TGTGCCAGCTCATCTGGACCGACGTATGGCTACACCTTC,CASSSGPTYGYTF,.,.,TRBJ1-2,TRBV18
TGTGCCAGCAGCTCGACTTCGACAGGGTTGCAAGAGACCCAGTACTTC,CASSSTSTGLQETQYF,once,TRBD1,TRBJ2-5,TRBV5-6
TGTGCCACCTCTTCGCGCGGGAGAAGCACAGATACGCAGTATTTT,CATSSRGRSTDTQYF,.,TRBD2,TRBJ2-3,TRBV24-1
TGTGCCAGCTCGCGACAGGGCCAGCAAGAGACCCAGTACTTC,CASSRQGQQETQYF,.,TRBD1,TRBJ2-5,TRBV18
TGTGCCAGCAGATGGTCAGGGGCGGGAACTGAAGCTTTCTTT,CASRWSGAGTEAFF,.,.,TRBJ1-1,TRBV12-3/TRBV12-4
TGTGCCAGCACCCTAGGTAGGGGGAACACTGAAGCTTTCTTT,CASTLGRGNTEAFF,.,.,TRBJ1-1,TRBV6-1
TGTGCCAGCACTTCCCGGGACAGGGGGTATGGGGAGCTGTTTTTT,CASTSRDRGYGELFF,.,TRBD1,TRBJ2-2,TRBV7-2
TGTGCCAGTAGTGGTCGGAACAGGGGGAGGAATCAGCCCCAGCATTTT,CASSGRNRGRNQPQHF,.,TRBD1,TRBJ1-5,TRBV19